A selection of T cell receptor beta chains follows, all from one sample in a study of T cell responses to AZD1222 COVID-19 vaccine. Method: immunoSEQ multiplex PCR; TCRdb's copy keeps in-frame clones and lacks some. This table has around 79,000 clones, 70% to 90% appearing once. Source: peripheral blood, taken on day 0 of AZD1222 vaccination. These receptors were collected from an adult in good health. The CDR3 runs from the conserved cysteine through the conserved F or W. Fields, in order: V gene, D gene, clone size, J gene, CDR3 DNA, CDR3 protein. The D gene is left open where the match is weak. The size of a clone is reported for some rows only, either as once, few or many, or as a class for expanded clones.

v_call: TRBV5-1; d_call: .; clone_size: .; j_call: TRBJ1-1; cdr3_nt: TGCGCCAGCCAGATCAGAGGGGACACTGAAGCTTTCTTT; cdr3_aa: CASQIRGDTEAFF
v_call: TRBV27; d_call: .; clone_size: .; j_call: TRBJ2-1; cdr3_nt: TGTGCCAGCAGTTTATCTGGACTTTATGTGGAGCAGTTCTTC; cdr3_aa: CASSLSGLYVEQFF
v_call: TRBV3-1/TRBV3-2; d_call: .; clone_size: few; j_call: TRBJ2-7; cdr3_nt: TGTGCCAGCAGCCGCGAGTTGGATGGGTACGAGCAGTACTTC; cdr3_aa: CASSRELDGYEQYF
v_call: TRBV4-2; d_call: .; clone_size: .; j_call: TRBJ1-3; cdr3_nt: TGTGCCAGCAGCCCCCCCCACGGTTCTGGAAACACCATATATTTT; cdr3_aa: CASSPPHGSGNTIYF
v_call: TRBV18; d_call: .; clone_size: .; j_call: TRBJ2-1; cdr3_nt: TGTGCCAGCTCACCGATTAAGGGGTCCTCCTACAATGAGCAGTTCTTC; cdr3_aa: CASSPIKGSSYNEQFF
v_call: TRBV12-3/TRBV12-4; d_call: TRBD1; clone_size: .; j_call: TRBJ2-1; cdr3_nt: TGTGCCAGCAGTTCAGGGACAGGGCCCGAGCAGTTCTTC; cdr3_aa: CASSSGTGPEQFF
v_call: TRBV10-3; d_call: TRBD1; clone_size: .; j_call: TRBJ1-2; cdr3_nt: TGTGCCACCAAAGAGGACAGGAGCAACTATGGCTACACCTTC; cdr3_aa: CATKEDRSNYGYTF
v_call: TRBV4-2; d_call: .; clone_size: once; j_call: TRBJ2-7; cdr3_nt: TGTGCCAGCAGCCGCTCAGAAACCTACGAGCAGTACTTC; cdr3_aa: CASSRSETYEQYF
v_call: TRBV18; d_call: .; clone_size: .; j_call: TRBJ1-1; cdr3_nt: TGTGCCAGCTCACCGTCAGTGAGGAAGAACACTGAAGCTTTCTTT; cdr3_aa: CASSPSVRKNTEAFF
v_call: TRBV6-6; d_call: .; clone_size: .; j_call: TRBJ1-1; cdr3_nt: TGTGCCACCAAAAGGGACACTTACACTGAAGCTTTCTTT; cdr3_aa: CATKRDTYTEAFF
v_call: TRBV14; d_call: .; clone_size: few; j_call: TRBJ2-1; cdr3_nt: TGTGCCAGCAGCCAAGAACTTAGGGGGGCGGTTGAGTTCTTC; cdr3_aa: CASSQELRGAVEFF